This TCR beta chain came from a study of blood T cell repertoires in COVID-19. Study information: Samples of COVID-19 (acute and convalescent) were obtained from the United States, Italy and Spain.

V lost 0 bases, J lost 2 bases, and 11 bases lay in between. The length of the CDR3 is 15 residues. Germline CDR1 MNHEY, CDR2 SVGAGI. This clone showed up just once. Original data processing: Estimation of nucleated cell counts relied on the amplification of reference gene primers. TCRdb keeps only in-frame clones here, not all; method: immunoSEQ multiplex PCR. V, J and clone size were drawn from that table, and D and trimming were deduced from the DNA. The data contain 100,000 or so clones, less than 85% of them singletons. The rearrangement links TRBV6-5 to TRBJ2-7; maybe TRBD1 (7 bases). The sample comprised peripheral blood. This TCR was sampled from a man aged 70-80 years with active or convalescent COVID-19. The CDR3 DNA follows: TGTGCCAGCAGTTACTCGGGGGGACAGACCTACGAGCAGTACTTC. The encoded protein is CASSYSGGQTYEQYF.